These 3 T cell receptor beta chains were all obtained from the same sample, sequenced in a study of CD8 T cells in ankylosing spondylitis. TCRdb re-called the 5' RACE reads through MiXCR, storing one row per CDR3 protein. Of hundreds of thousands of distinct CDR3 sequences listed, around 21% are singletons. The specimen was blood, either unsorted or a sorted T cell fraction (not recorded which). These receptors came from a female donor with ankylosing spondylitis or in good health (not recorded which).

This sequence joins TRBV2 and TRBJ2-7; tentatively, D is TRBD2 (6 bases). The length of the CDR3 is 14 residues. V lost 6 bases, J lost 5 bases, and 17 bases lay in between. The germline gives CDR1 SNHLY, CDR2 FYNNEI. The CDR3, as DNA: TGTGCCAGCAGCGCCACTCGGACTATCCACGAGCAGTACTTC. Amino acids: CASSATRTIHEQYF.

At least ten counts were recorded for this clonotype. The chain employs TRBV6-5 and TRBJ1-1; no definite D call. The V and J ends lost 2 bases and 7 bases respectively, with 5 bases between them. Germline V gene lookup returns CDR1 MNHEY and CDR2 SVGAGI. The CDR3 extends over 11 amino acids. The chain's CDR3 is CASSYRGEAFF. The CDR3 DNA follows: TGTGCCAGCAGTTACCGGGGTGAAGCTTTCTTT.

The chain carries TRBV20-1 and TRBJ2-7, with D possibly matching TRBD2 (6 bases). Germline values: CDR1 DFQATT, CDR2 SNEGSKA (reference sequence). CDR3 length equals 13 residues. Trimming removed 2 bases at V and 2 bases at J, with 10 bases between. The CDR3 sequence: CSARSSGPYEQYF. The DNA of the CDR3 is TGCAGTGCTAGATCCAGCGGGCCCTACGAGCAGTACTTC.